A selection of T cell receptor beta chains follows, all from one sample in a study of shared T cell receptors in the human thymus. The method was immunoSEQ multiplex PCR; TCRdb's version includes in-frame clones alone and lacks a portion of them. The sample has some 760,000 clones, 75% to 90% seen once. Separately, the same data were catalogued under a study of human thymus T cells.

Sequencing was performed on thymocytes. These TCRs come from a girl under two years old with a congenital heart defect. The CDR3 runs from the conserved cysteine through the conserved F or W. A D gene is named only where the DNA matches it firmly. Part of the rows lack a size; the others show once, few, many or a class for expanded clones.

clone_size j_call d_call v_call cdr3_aa cdr3_nt
NA TRBJ1-5 NA TRBV11-1 CASSFRANQPQHF TGTGCCAGCAGCTTCAGGGCCAATCAGCCCCAGCATTTT
NA TRBJ1-4 NA TRBV7-9 CASSLYKTVNEKLFF TGTGCCAGCAGCTTATACAAGACAGTTAATGAAAAACTGTTTTTT
NA TRBJ2-7 NA TRBV7-9 CASSLQGGFYEQYF TGTGCCAGCAGCTTACAGGGAGGCTTCTACGAGCAGTACTTC
once TRBJ1-1 TRBD1 TRBV27 CASSFSGTDSPKGVNTEAFF TGTGCCAGCAGTTTTTCGGGGACAGATTCCCCTAAAGGGGTGAACACTGAAGCTTTCTTT
NA TRBJ1-2 TRBD1 TRBV9 CASSVVLGPVKGAYGYTF TGTGCCAGCAGCGTGGTCTTGGGCCCCGTTAAGGGGGCCTATGGCTACACCTTC
NA TRBJ2-7 NA TRBV6-5 CASSYSWRSYEQYF TGTGCCAGCAGTTACTCATGGAGGAGCTACGAGCAGTACTTC
few TRBJ2-7 TRBD1 TRBV4-1 CASSQGAGEGGAYYEQYF TGCGCCAGCAGCCAAGGGGCTGGGGAAGGGGGCGCCTACTACGAGCAGTACTTC
NA TRBJ2-1 NA TRBV9 CASSVDGGARPNFYNEQFF TGTGCCAGCAGCGTAGATGGGGGGGCACGACCTAACTTTTACAATGAGCAGTTCTTC
NA TRBJ2-7 TRBD2 TRBV29-1 CSVASSGGAMGVYEQYF TGCAGCGTTGCTTCCAGCGGGGGGGCTATGGGGGTCTACGAGCAGTACTTC
NA TRBJ1-6 NA TRBV10-3 CAIKTDYNSPLHF TGTGCCATCAAGACAGACTATAATTCACCCCTCCACTTT
NA TRBJ2-1 NA TRBV5-4 CASSLEGGGRGTIGYNEQFF TGTGCCAGCAGCTTGGAAGGGGGGGGGCGAGGGACAATTGGCTACAATGAGCAGTTCTTC
once TRBJ1-5 NA TRBV4-2 CASSQEQVPAINQPQHF TGTGCCAGCAGCCAAGAGCAGGTCCCCGCGATCAATCAGCCCCAGCATTTT
NA TRBJ1-5 TRBD1 TRBV6-1 CASSAEPMDRAVQPQHF TGTGCCAGCAGTGCAGAACCGATGGACAGGGCTGTTCAGCCCCAGCATTTT
NA TRBJ1-5 NA TRBV5-1 CASSPDTRNQPQHF TGCGCCAGCAGCCCCGACACTCGCAATCAGCCCCAGCATTTT
NA TRBJ2-5 TRBD1 TRBV7-4 CASSHVYRTGQETQYF TGTGCCAGCAGCCATGTATATCGGACAGGGCAAGAGACCCAGTACTTC
NA TRBJ1-1 NA TRBV6-5 CASSSGSEAFF TGTGCCAGCAGTTCGGGATCTGAAGCTTTCTTT
NA TRBJ2-1 TRBD2 TRBV4-1 CASSQRGLAWDEQFF TGCGCCAGCAGCCAACGAGGACTAGCGTGGGATGAGCAGTTCTTC